This T cell receptor beta chain is from a study of vaccination effects on CD4 cells after COVID-19. Details on this clone: Its matching antigen is unknown.

Sequencing was preceded by expansion of antigen-specific CD4+ T cells with viral peptide pools in the ViraFEST assay. Isolating CD4+ T cells followed roughly ten days of culture. Two doses of BNT162b2 or mRNA-1273 vaccine were administered to participants. The protocol was immunoSEQ multiplex PCR, while the TCRdb copy is restricted to in-frame clones and leaves out a portion. This sample has fewer than 15,000 clones, with 70% to 80% found just once. Germline V gives CDR1 SGHNT, CDR2 YENEEA. This CDR3 region has 13 residues. With 4 bases removed from V and 0 bases from J, the gap between germline ends came to 7 bases.

The J gene is TRBJ2-7, the V gene TRBV11-3; no clear D gene. The source was CD4+ T cells from PBMCs cultured with HCoV-NL63 spike peptides, collected after COVID-19 vaccination. The source is a human donor who received a COVID-19 vaccine. The CDR3 sequence: CASSSGLSYEQYF. For the CDR3, the DNA is TGTGCCAGCAGCTCCGGGCTCTCCTACGAGCAGTACTTC.